This T cell receptor beta chain originates from a study of shared clonotypes between healthy human individuals. As defined, naive CD8 cells were CD45RO-negative and positively selected for CCR7, with terminally differentiated effector memory CD45RA+ cells excluded. As concerns this clone: In the same sample, other DNA sequences code for this CDR3.

Germline V CDR1 and CDR2: MNHEY, SMNVEV (reference sequence). There are 14 residues in the CDR3. With V trimmed by 5 bases and J by 3 bases, 3 bases remained unmatched. Profiling relied on immunoSEQ multiplex PCR, and the TCRdb table lists in-frame clones only, not all of them. The repertoire includes about 580,000 clones, roughly 98% of them detected once, and 0.3% sits in the top ten. The TCR sequence derives from a man aged 25-45 years in good health. Sequencing input: naive CD8+ T cells sorted from blood. V gene TRBV27 combines with J gene TRBJ2-7; 11 bases agree with TRBD2. The CDR3 reads CASSPGLADYEQYF. The CDR3, as DNA: TGTGCCAGCAGTCCGGGACTAGCGGACTACGAGCAGTACTTC.